This T cell receptor (beta chain) was sequenced in a study of tumor-infiltrating lymphocytes in primary liver carcinoma. About the study: The tumors ranged from about 4.2 to 11 cm across and fell within stage T1-T3 N0M0.

Unsorted bulk tissue of about 19-33 mg yielded co-extracted RNA and DNA. Surgical resection was the treatment these patients received for primary liver carcinoma. From roughly 500 ng total RNA, TCR beta cDNA was generated with a primer in the constant region. What produced the TCR beta libraries was three nested multiplex PCR rounds using slightly modified ARM-PCR. For approximately 11 cycles apiece, the opening two PCR rounds ran with TRBV1-TRBV30 forward primers and a C-beta reverse primer. TCRdb reanalysed the multiplex PCR reads using MiXCR and keeps one entry per CDR3 protein. Among 90,000 to 100,000 distinct CDR3 sequences listed, almost 70% were seen once. The V segment lost 0 bases and the J segment 3 bases; nucleotides outside the gene matches: 5. CDR1 DFQATT and CDR2 SNEGSKA come from the germline V gene (reference sequence). The CDR3 spans 15 residues.

Source material: liver tumor tissue from sampling region 5. Subset noted: tumor region T5, tumor centre. The sequence derives from a woman aged 60-75 years with primary liver carcinoma and hepatitis B virus infection. The chain carries TRBV20-1 and TRBJ2-1; 7 positions agree with TRBD2. CDR3 residues: CSAREIGGGYNEQFF. CDR3 nucleotide sequence: TGCAGTGCTAGAGAAATCGGCGGGGGCTACAATGAGCAGTTCTTC.